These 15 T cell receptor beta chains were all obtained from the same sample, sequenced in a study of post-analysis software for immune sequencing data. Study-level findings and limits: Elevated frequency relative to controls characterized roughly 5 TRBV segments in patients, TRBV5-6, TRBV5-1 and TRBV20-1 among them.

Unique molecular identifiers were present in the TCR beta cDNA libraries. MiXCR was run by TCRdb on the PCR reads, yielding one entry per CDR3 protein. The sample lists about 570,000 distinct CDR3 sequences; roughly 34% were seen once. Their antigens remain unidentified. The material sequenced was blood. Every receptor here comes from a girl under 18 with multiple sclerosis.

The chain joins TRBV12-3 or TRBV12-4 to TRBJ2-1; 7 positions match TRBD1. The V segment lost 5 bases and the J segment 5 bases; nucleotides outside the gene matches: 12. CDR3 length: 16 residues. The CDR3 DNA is TGTGCCAGCAGTCCGTCACGACAGGGCGGCAACAATGAGCAGTTCTTC. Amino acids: CASSPSRQGGNNEQFF.

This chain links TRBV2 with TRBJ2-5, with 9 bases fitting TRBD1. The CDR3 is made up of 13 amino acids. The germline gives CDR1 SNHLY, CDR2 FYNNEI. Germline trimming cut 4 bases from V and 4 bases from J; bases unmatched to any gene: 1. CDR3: CASSGDRAETQYF. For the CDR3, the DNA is TGTGCCAGCAGTGGGGACAGGGCAGAGACCCAGTACTTC.

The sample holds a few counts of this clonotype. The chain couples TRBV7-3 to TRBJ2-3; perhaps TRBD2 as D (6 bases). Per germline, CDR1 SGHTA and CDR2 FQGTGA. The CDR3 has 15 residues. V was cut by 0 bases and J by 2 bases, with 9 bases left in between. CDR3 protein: CASSLTAGYTDTQYF. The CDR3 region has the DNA TGTGCCAGCAGCTTAACCGCGGGGTACACAGATACGCAGTATTTT.

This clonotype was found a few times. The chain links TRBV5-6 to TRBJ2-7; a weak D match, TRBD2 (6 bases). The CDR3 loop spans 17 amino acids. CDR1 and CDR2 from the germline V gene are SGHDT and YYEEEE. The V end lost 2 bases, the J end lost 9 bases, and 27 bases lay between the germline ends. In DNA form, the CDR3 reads TGTGCCAGCAGCTTTGGATCAGGAGGGCCCTACGGGCGAGGGCAGTACTTC. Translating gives CASSFGSGGPYGRGQYF.

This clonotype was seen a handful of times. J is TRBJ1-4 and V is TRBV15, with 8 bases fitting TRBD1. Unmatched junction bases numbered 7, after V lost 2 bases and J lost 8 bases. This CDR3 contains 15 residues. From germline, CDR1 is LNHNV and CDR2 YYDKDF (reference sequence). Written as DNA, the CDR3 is TGTGCCACCAGCAGACCGACAGGGGACGGGGAAAAACTGTTTTTT. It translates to CATSRPTGDGEKLFF. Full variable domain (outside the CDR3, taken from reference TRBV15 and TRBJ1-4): DAMVIQNPRYQVTQFGKPVTLSCSQTLNHNVMYWYQQKSSQAPKLLFHYYDKDFNNEADTPDNFQSRRPNTSFCFLDIRSPGLGDTAMYLCATSRPTGDGEKLFFGSGTQLSVL.

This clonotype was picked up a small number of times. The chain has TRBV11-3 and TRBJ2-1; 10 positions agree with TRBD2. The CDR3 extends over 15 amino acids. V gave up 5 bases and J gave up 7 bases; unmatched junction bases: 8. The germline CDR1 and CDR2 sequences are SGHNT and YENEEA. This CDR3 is CASSPEAGGRNEQFF. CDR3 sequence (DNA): TGTGCCAGCAGCCCCGAAGCGGGGGGGCGGAATGAGCAGTTCTTC.

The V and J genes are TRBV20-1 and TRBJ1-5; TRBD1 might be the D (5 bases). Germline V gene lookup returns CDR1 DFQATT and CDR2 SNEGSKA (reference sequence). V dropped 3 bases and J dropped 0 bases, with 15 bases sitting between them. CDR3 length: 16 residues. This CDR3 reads CSASMGWRGSNQPQHF. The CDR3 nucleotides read TGCAGTGCTAGTATGGGGTGGAGGGGTAGCAATCAGCCCCAGCATTTT.

The CDR3 is CASSLVGSSIKLGNIQYF. The CDR3 DNA follows: TGTGCCAGCAGCTTGGTAGGCAGCTCTATCAAGCTCGGAAACATTCAGTACTTC. The chain employs TRBV5-7 and TRBJ2-4; D not certain. TRBV5-7 is given ORF status, its function remaining uncertain. This CDR3 is 18 amino acids long. Trimming removed 0 bases from V and 6 bases from J, with 22 bases in between.

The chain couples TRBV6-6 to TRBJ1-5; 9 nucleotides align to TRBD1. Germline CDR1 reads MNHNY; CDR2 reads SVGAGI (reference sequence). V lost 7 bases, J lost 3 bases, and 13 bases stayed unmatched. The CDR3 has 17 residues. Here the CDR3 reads CASTKGTGSPHNQPQHF. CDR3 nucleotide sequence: TGTGCCAGCACCAAGGGGACAGGGAGTCCCCACAATCAGCCCCAGCATTTT.

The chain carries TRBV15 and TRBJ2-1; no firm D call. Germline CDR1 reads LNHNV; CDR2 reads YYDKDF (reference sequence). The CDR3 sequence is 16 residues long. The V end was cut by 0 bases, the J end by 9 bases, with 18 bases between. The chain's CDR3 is CATSRDLTATSSEQFF. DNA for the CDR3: TGTGCCACCAGCAGAGATCTAACGGCGACGTCGAGTGAGCAGTTCTTC.

The CDR3 reads CASSLVSIGAGDTQYF. The CDR3 DNA follows: TGCGCCAGCAGCTTGGTGTCCATCGGCGCCGGAGATACGCAGTATTTT. The rearrangement joins TRBV5-1 to TRBJ2-3; no clear D. V lost 0 bases and J 5 bases, leaving 16 bases between the germline ends. This CDR3 comprises 16 residues. Germline CDR1 reads SGHRS; CDR2 reads YFSETQ.

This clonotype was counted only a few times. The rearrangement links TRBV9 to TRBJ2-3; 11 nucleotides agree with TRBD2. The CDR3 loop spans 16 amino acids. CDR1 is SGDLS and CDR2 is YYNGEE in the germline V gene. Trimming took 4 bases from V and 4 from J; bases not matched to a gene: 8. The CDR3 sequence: CASSPHSGGAADTQYF. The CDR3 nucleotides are TGTGCCAGCAGCCCCCATAGCGGGGGGGCGGCAGATACGCAGTATTTT.

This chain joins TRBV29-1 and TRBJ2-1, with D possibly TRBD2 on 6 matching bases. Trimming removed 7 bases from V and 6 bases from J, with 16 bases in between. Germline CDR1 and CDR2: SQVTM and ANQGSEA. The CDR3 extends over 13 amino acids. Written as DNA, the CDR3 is TGCAGCGGAGACGTGACTAGGGGCAATGAGCAGTTCTTC. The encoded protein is CSGDVTRGNEQFF.

CDR3 coding DNA: TGCGCCAGCAGCCAAGATAAGGACAGAGTCAGCTCTGGGGCCAACGTCCTGACTTTC. Its protein is CASSQDKDRVSSGANVLTF. The chain couples TRBV4-1 to TRBJ2-6; the D gene is possibly TRBD1 (6 bases). The CDR3 runs 19 residues. Trimming took 0 bases from V and 0 from J, leaving 15 bases between them. In germline, CDR1 is MGHRA, CDR2 YSYEKL.

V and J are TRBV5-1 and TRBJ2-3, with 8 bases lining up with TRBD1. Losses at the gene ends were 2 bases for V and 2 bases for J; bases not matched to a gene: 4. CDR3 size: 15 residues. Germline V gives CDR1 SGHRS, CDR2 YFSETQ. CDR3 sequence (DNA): TGCGCCAGCAGCTTTACGACAGGGGCCACAGATACGCAGTATTTT. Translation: CASSFTTGATDTQYF.